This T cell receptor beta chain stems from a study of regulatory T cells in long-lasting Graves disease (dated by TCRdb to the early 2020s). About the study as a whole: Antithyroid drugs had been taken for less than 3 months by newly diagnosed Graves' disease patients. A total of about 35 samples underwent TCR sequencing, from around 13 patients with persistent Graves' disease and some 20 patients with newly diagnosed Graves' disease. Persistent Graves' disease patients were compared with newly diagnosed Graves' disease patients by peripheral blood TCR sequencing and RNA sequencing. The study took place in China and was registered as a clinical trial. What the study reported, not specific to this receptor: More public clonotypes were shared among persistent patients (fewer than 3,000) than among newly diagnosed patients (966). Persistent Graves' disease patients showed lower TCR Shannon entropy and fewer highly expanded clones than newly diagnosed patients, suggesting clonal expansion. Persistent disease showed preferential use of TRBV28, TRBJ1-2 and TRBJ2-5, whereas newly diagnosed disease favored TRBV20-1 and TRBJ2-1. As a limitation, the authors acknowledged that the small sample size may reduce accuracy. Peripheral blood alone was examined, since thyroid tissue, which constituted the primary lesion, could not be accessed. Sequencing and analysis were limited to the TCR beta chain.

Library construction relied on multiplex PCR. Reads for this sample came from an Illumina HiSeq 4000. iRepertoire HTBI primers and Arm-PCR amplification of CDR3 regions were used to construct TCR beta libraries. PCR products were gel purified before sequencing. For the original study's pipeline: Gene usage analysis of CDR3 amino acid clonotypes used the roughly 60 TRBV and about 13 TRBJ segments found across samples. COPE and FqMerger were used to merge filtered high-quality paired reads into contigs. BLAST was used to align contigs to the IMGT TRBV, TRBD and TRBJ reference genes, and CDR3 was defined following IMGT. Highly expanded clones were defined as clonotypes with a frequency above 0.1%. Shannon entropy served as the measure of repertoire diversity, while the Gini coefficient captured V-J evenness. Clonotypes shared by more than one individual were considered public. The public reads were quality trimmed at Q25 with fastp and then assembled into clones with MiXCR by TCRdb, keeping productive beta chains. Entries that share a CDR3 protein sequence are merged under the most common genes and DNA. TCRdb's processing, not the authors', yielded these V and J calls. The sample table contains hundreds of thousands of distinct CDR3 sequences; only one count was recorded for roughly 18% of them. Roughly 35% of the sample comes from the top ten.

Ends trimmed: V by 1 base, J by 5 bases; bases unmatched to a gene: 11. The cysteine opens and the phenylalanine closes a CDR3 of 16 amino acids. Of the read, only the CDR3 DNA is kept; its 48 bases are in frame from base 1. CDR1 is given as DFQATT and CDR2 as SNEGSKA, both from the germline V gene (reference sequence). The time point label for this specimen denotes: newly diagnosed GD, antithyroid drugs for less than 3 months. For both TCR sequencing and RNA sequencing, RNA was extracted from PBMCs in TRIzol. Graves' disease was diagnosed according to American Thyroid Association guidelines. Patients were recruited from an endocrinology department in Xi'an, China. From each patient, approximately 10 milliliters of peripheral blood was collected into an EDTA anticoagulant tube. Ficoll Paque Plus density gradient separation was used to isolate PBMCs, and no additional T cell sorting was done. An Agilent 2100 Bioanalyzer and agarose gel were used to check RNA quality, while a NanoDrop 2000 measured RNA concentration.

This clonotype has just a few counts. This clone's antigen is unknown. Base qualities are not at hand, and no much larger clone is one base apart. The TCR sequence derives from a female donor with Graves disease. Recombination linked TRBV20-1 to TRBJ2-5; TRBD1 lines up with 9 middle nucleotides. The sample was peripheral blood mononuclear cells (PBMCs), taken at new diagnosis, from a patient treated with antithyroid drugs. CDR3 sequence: CSARVDRGPMRETQYF. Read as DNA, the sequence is TGCAGTGCTAGAGTGGACAGGGGTCCCATGAGGGAGACCCAGTACTTC.